The sequence of this T cell receptor (beta chain) was determined in a study of cytomegalovirus exposure and HLA in healthy donors. Whole-study results and caveats: A classifier reportedly called cytomegalovirus status with high sensitivity and specificity. Immune exposure was documented only through CMV serostatus.

The PCR used 60 Vbeta and 13 Jbeta primers. Here immunoSEQ multiplex PCR was the method, and the copy in TCRdb shows in-frame clones only, minus some. This sample has roughly 140,000 clones, with around 80% found just once. Comment on this clone: What it recognizes is unknown. The junction departs from germline at one end; a sequencing error may be responsible.

The CDR3 consists of 12 residues. Germline loops: CDR1 MDHEN, CDR2 SYDVKM. Sequencing was performed on PBMCs. This clonotype was sampled from a man aged 35-49 years in good health and CMV-seronegative. This chain uses TRBV28 with TRBJ2-7; 8 bases are a match to TRBD1. This CDR3 reads CASSTRQGRFDF. The CDR3 DNA reads as TGTGCCAGCAGTACGAGACAGGGGCGATTTGACTTC.